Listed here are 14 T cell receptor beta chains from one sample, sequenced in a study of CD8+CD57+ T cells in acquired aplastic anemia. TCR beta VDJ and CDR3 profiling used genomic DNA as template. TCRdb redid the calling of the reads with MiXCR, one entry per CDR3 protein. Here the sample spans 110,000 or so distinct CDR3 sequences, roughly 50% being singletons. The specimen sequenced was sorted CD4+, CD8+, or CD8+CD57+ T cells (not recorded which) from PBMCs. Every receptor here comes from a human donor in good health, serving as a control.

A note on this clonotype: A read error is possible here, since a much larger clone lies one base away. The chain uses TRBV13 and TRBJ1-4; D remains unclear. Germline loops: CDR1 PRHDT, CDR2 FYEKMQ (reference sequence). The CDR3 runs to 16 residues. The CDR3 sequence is CASSFRAANLGEKPFF. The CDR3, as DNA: TGTGCCAGCAGCTTCCGGGCCGCAAACCTCGGTGAAAAACCGTTTTTT.

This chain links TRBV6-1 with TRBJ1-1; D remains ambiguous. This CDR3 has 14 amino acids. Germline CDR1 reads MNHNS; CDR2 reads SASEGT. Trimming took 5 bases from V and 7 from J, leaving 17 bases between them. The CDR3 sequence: CASSRAGNWGEAFF. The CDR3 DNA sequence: TGTGCCAGCAGTAGAGCCGGGAACTGGGGTGAAGCTTTCTTT.

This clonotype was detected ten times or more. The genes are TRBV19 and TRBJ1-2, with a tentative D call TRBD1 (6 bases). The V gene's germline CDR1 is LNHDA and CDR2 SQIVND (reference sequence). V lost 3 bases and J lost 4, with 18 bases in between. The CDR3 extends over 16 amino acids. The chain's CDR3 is CASSIQGQGGGYGYTF. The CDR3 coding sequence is TGTGCCAGTAGTATCCAGGGACAAGGAGGTGGCTATGGCTACACCTTC.

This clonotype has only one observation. CDR3 nucleotide sequence: TGTGCCACCAGCAGAGCCACCGGGATGGCTGAAGCTTTCTTT. Protein product: CATSRATGMAEAFF. V is TRBV15 and J is TRBJ1-1; no clear D gene. The V and J ends lost 1 base and 6 bases respectively, with 12 bases between them. The CDR3 extends over 14 amino acids. CDR1 is LNHNV, CDR2 YYDKDF, per germline (reference sequence).

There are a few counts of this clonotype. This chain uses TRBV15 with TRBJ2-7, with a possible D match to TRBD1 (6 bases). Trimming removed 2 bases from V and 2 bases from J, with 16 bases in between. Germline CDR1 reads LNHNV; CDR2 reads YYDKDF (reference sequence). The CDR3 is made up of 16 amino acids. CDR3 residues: CATSRLPGTKAYEQYF. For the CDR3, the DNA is TGTGCCACCAGCAGACTTCCGGGGACAAAAGCCTACGAGCAGTACTTC. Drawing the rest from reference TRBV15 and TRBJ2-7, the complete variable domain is DAMVIQNPRYQVTQFGKPVTLSCSQTLNHNVMYWYQQKSSQAPKLLFHYYDKDFNNEADTPDNFQSRRPNTSFCFLDIRSPGLGDTAMYLCATSRLPGTKAYEQYFGPGTRLTVT.

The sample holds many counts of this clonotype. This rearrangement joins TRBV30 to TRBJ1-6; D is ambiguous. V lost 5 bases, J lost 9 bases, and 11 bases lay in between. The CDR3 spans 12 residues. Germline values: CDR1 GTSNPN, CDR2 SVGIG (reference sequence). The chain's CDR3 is CAWGSRGSPLHF. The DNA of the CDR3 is TGTGCCTGGGGAAGTCGGGGTTCACCCCTCCACTTT.

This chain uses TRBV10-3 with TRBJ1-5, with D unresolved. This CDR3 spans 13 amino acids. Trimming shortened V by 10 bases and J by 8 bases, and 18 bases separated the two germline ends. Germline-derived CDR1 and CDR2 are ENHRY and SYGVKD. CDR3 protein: CAKPSNRRKPQHF. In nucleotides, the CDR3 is TGTGCCAAACCATCAAATAGAAGGAAGCCCCAGCATTTT.

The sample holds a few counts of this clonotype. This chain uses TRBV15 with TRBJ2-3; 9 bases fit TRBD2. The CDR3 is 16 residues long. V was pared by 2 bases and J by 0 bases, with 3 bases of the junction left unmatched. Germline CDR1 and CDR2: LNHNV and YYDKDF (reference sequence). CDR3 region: CATSRFLAGSTDTQYF. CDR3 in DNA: TGTGCCACCAGCAGATTCCTAGCGGGAAGCACAGATACGCAGTATTTT.

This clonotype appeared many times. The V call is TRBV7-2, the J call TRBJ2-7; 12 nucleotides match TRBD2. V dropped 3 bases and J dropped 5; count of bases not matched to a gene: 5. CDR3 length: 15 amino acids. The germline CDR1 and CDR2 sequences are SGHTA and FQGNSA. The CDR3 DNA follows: TGTGCCAGCAGCTTTCCTAGCGGGGGGGGCCACGAGCAGTACTTC. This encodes CASSFPSGGGHEQYF.

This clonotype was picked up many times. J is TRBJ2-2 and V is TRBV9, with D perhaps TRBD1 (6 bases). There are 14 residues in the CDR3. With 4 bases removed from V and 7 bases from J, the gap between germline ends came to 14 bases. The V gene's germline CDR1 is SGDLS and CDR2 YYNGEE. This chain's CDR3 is CASSRTGPSGELFF. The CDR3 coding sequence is TGTGCCAGCAGCCGTACAGGGCCGAGCGGGGAGCTGTTTTTT. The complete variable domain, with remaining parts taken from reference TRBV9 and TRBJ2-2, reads DSGVTQTPKHLITATGQRVTLRCSPRSGDLSVYWYQQSLDQGLQFLIQYYNGEERAKGNILERFSAQQFPDLHSELNLSSLELGDSALYFCASSRTGPSGELFFGEGSRLTVL.

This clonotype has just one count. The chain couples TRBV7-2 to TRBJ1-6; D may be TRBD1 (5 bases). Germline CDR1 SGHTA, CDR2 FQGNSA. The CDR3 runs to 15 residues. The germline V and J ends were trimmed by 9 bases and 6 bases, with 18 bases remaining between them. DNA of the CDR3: TGTGCCAGAAACTTAGCGGGACTCCCTAATTCACCCCTCCACTTT. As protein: CARNLAGLPNSPLHF.

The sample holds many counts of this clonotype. The CDR3 reads CAISDFLGALYTGELFF. DNA for the CDR3: TGTGCCATCAGTGATTTCTTGGGGGCTTTGTACACCGGGGAGCTGTTTTTT. The J gene is TRBJ2-2, the V gene TRBV10-3; weak D call: TRBD1 (6 bases). V lost 3 bases, J lost 3 bases, and 17 bases lay in between. The germline CDR1 and CDR2 sequences are ENHRY and SYGVKD. This CDR3 spans 17 amino acids.

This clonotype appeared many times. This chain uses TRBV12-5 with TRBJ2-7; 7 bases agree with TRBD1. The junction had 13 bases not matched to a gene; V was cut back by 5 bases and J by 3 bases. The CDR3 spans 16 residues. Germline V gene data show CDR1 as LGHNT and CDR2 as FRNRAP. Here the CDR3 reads CASGPPTGTEVYEQYF. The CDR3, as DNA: TGTGCTAGTGGTCCACCCACCGGGACAGAAGTCTACGAGCAGTACTTC.

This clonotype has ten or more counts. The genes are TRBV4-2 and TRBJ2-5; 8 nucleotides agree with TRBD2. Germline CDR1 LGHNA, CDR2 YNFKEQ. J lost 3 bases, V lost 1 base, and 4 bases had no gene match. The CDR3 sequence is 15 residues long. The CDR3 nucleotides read TGTGCCAGCAGCCAAGTTCCGGGGGGGGAAGAGACCCAGTACTTC. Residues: CASSQVPGGEETQYF.